These T cell receptor beta chains were read from a single sample in a study of OX40 agonist ivuxolimab in advanced cancers. The protocol was immunoSEQ multiplex PCR, while the TCRdb copy is restricted to in-frame clones and leaves out a portion. Of about 72,000 clones in the sample, 87% were seen once. Specimen: CD4+ or CD8+ T cells sorted from blood, collected in a trial of the OX40 agonist ivuxolimab. The receptor set was obtained from an adult with an advanced solid tumor such as melanoma, head and neck, liver or kidney cancer. CDR3s include the opening cysteine and the closing phenylalanine or tryptophan. The D gene is left open where the match is weak.

D: NA
J: TRBJ1-2
V: TRBV4-1
CDR3: CASSQEGGGVSYGYTF
DNA: TGCGCCAGCAGCCAAGAGGGTGGGGGCGTAAGCTATGGCTACACCTTC

D: NA
J: TRBJ2-1
V: TRBV18
CDR3: CASSPYNEQFF
DNA: TGTGCCAGCTCACCGTACAATGAGCAGTTCTTC

D: NA
J: TRBJ1-5
V: TRBV10-3
CDR3: CAISGDSQPQHF
DNA: TGTGCCATCAGTGGCGACTCTCAGCCCCAGCATTTT

D: TRBD2
J: TRBJ2-7
V: TRBV7-9
CDR3: CASSPRASYSGGNYEQYF
DNA: TGTGCCAGCAGCCCCCGTGCCTCTTATAGCGGGGGTAACTACGAGCAGTACTTC

D: NA
J: TRBJ1-1
V: TRBV7-9
CDR3: CASSLAQTGATEAFF
DNA: TGTGCCAGCAGCTTAGCGCAAACAGGAGCTACTGAAGCTTTCTTT

D: NA
J: TRBJ2-2
V: TRBV7-2
CDR3: CASSPSAGFTGELFF
DNA: TGTGCCAGCAGCCCCTCCGCAGGGTTTACCGGGGAGCTGTTTTTT

D: NA
J: TRBJ2-1
V: TRBV5-4
CDR3: CASSLVGEKPEQFF
DNA: TGTGCCAGCAGCTTGGTAGGGGAGAAGCCTGAGCAGTTCTTC

D: NA
J: TRBJ1-2
V: TRBV18
CDR3: CASSPPSESLYGYTF
DNA: TGTGCCAGCTCACCACCCTCGGAGAGCCTATACGGCTACACCTTC

D: TRBD2
J: TRBJ2-7
V: TRBV19
CDR3: CASSGTSGIVHEQYF
DNA: TGTGCCAGTAGTGGGACTAGCGGGATTGTCCACGAGCAGTACTTC

D: TRBD2
J: TRBJ2-7
V: TRBV5-4
CDR3: CASSTGSAGGLYEQYF
DNA: TGTGCCAGCAGCACAGGCTCGGCGGGAGGGCTCTACGAGCAGTACTTC

D: TRBD2
J: TRBJ2-7
V: TRBV6-1
CDR3: CASRTSGYEQYF
DNA: TGTGCCAGCAGGACTAGCGGTTACGAGCAGTACTTC

D: TRBD1
J: TRBJ2-2
V: TRBV13
CDR3: CASSSGDRVWELFF
DNA: TGTGCCAGCAGCTCCGGTGACAGGGTGTGGGAGCTGTTTTTT

D: NA
J: TRBJ1-1
V: TRBV30
CDR3: CAWSVKGSWTEAFF
DNA: TGTGCCTGGAGTGTAAAAGGAAGTTGGACTGAAGCTTTCTTT

D: TRBD2
J: TRBJ2-7
V: TRBV2
CDR3: CASRPTSGRGEQYF
DNA: TGTGCCAGCAGGCCCACTAGCGGGAGAGGAGAGCAGTACTTC

D: NA
J: TRBJ2-1
V: TRBV28
CDR3: CASSLFVRAQVQQFF
DNA: TGTGCCAGCAGTTTATTCGTTCGGGCCCAAGTGCAGCAGTTCTTC

D: NA
J: TRBJ2-7
V: TRBV6-5
CDR3: CASSYWQGSYEQYF
DNA: TGTGCCAGCAGTTACTGGCAGGGTTCCTACGAGCAGTACTTC